These 14 T cell receptor beta chains originate from one sample sequenced in a study of blood T cell repertoires in COVID-19. The data were produced by immunoSEQ multiplex PCR, yet TCRdb's version contains in-frame clones alone and is incomplete. This sample carries nearly 350,000 clones, roughly 87% of them seen once, and the ten largest clones take 1%. Sequencing used PBMCs or T cells enriched from blood (not recorded which). Receptors originate from a woman aged 30 to 39 who had recovered from COVID-19.

There are a few counts of this clone. This chain links TRBV24-1 with TRBJ1-2, with D possibly matching TRBD1 (6 bases). The V end was cut by 4 bases, the J end by 6 bases, with 11 bases between. Looked up from germline, CDR1 is KGHDR and CDR2 is SFDVKD. This CDR3 is 13 amino acids long. CDR3 coding DNA: TGTGCCACCAGTGAAGCGACAGGCGATGGCTACACCTTC. Amino acids: CATSEATGDGYTF.

The CDR3 protein is CASSVGHTNRGNTEAFF. The CDR3 nucleotides read TGTGCCAGCAGCGTAGGACATACAAACAGGGGGAACACTGAAGCTTTCTTT. The rearrangement links TRBV9 to TRBJ1-1; 7 bases agree with TRBD1. V was pared by 0 bases and J by 1 base, with 9 bases of the junction left unmatched. Germline values: CDR1 SGDLS, CDR2 YYNGEE. This CDR3 contains 17 residues.

The V gene is TRBV6-2 or TRBV6-3, the J gene TRBJ1-2, with a possible D match to TRBD1 (5 bases). This CDR3 contains 16 residues. V was shortened by 4 bases and J by 3 bases, with 18 bases between the two germline ends. The germline V gene has CDR1 MNHEY and CDR2 SVGEGT. DNA of the CDR3: TGTGCCAGCAGTTTGGACCTCGACAGATCTTACTATGGCTACACCTTC. Translation: CASSLDLDRSYYGYTF.

The V call is TRBV7-2, the J call TRBJ2-7, with D perhaps TRBD1 (5 bases). The CDR3 is 15 amino acids. Trimming pared 3 bases from V and 3 bases from J, leaving 15 bases between. In germline, CDR1 is SGHTA, CDR2 FQGNSA. The CDR3, as DNA: TGTGCCAGCAGCTTCGGGCAGGGTGGATACTACGAGCAGTACTTC. Its protein is CASSFGQGGYYEQYF.

The rearrangement joins TRBV14 to TRBJ1-5, with D uncertain. Trimming shortened V by 6 bases and J by 6 bases, and 9 bases separated the two germline ends. Per the germline V gene, CDR1 is SGHDN and CDR2 is FVKESK. This CDR3 is built from 12 residues. CDR3: CASRSPGQPQHF. The CDR3 region has the DNA TGTGCCAGCAGATCACCAGGTCAGCCCCAGCATTTT.

CDR3 nucleotide sequence: TGTGCCAGCAGTTACTCCGGTTCGTTCTACAATGAGCAGTTCTTC. It encodes CASSYSGSFYNEQFF. This chain joins TRBV6-2 or TRBV6-3 and TRBJ2-1; D not certain. Per the germline V gene, CDR1 is MNHEY and CDR2 is SVGEGT. V lost 0 bases to trimming and J lost 3 bases, with 9 bases between them. This CDR3 contains 15 residues.

The chain joins TRBV2 to TRBJ2-5; TRBD1 agrees at 8 bases. V gave up 10 bases and J gave up 1 base; unmatched junction bases: 5. There are 13 residues in the CDR3. Germline CDR1 and CDR2: SNHLY and FYNNEI. The CDR3 DNA is TGTGCCAACCGTGACAGGGGCCAAGAGACCCAGTACTTC. As protein: CANRDRGQETQYF. Full variable domain (outside the CDR3, taken from reference TRBV2 and TRBJ2-5): EPEVTQTPSHQVTQMGQEVILRCVPISNHLYFYWYRQILGQKVEFLVSFYNNEISEKSEIFDDQFSVERPDGSNFTLKIRSTKLEDSAMYFCANRDRGQETQYFGPGTRLLVL.

This chain links TRBV3-1 (or the pseudogene TRBV3-2) with TRBJ1-2, with D hard to call. Between the trimmed V and J ends, which lost 0 bases and 8 bases, there was a span of 16 bases. This CDR3 comprises 15 residues. The germline CDR1 and CDR2 sequences are LGHDT and YNNKEL (reference sequence). CDR3 amino acids: CASSQDSTVGGGYTF. The CDR3 nucleotides are TGTGCCAGCAGCCAAGATTCAACAGTCGGAGGGGGCTACACCTTC.

This chain joins TRBV5-5 and TRBJ2-1; perhaps TRBD2 as D (5 bases). V was cut by 0 bases and J by 7 bases, with 11 bases left in between. Germline assignment: CDR1 SGHKS and CDR2 YYEKEE (reference sequence). This CDR3 has 14 amino acids. CDR3 sequence reads: CASSLGLARNEQFF. The CDR3 nucleotides read TGTGCCAGCAGCTTGGGTCTAGCTCGGAATGAGCAGTTCTTC.

The V gene is TRBV15, the J gene TRBJ1-2, with D perhaps TRBD1 (5 bases). The CDR3 covers 18 residues. CDR1 and CDR2 (germline): LNHNV, YYDKDF (reference sequence). Trimming took off 0 bases at V and 1 base at J, with 18 bases between the two ends. CDR3 bases: TGTGCCACCAGCAGAGATATGTTCCAGACAGACCGTAACTATGGCTACACCTTC. Protein product: CATSRDMFQTDRNYGYTF.

The chain joins TRBV7-2 to TRBJ2-3; possible D gene TRBD2, 6 bases. Trimming cost V 2 bases and J 3 bases, with 18 bases left between them. This CDR3 is built from 17 residues. Germline V CDR1 and CDR2: SGHTA, FQGNSA. The CDR3 region is CASSLSPASGRTDTQYF. For the CDR3, the DNA is TGTGCCAGCAGCTTATCCCCGGCGAGCGGGCGAACAGATACGCAGTATTTT.

The V gene is TRBV6-5, the J gene TRBJ2-2; tentatively, D is TRBD1 (5 bases). Germline loops: CDR1 MNHEY, CDR2 SVGAGI. The CDR3 consists of 15 residues. Trimming removed 2 bases at V and 4 bases at J, with 11 bases between. The chain's CDR3 is CASSYSQGGTGELFF. In nucleotides, the CDR3 is TGTGCCAGCAGTTACAGCCAGGGCGGCACCGGGGAGCTGTTTTTT.

J is TRBJ1-1 and V is TRBV2; D unclear. V was pared by 11 bases and J by 0 bases, with 13 bases between. Germline V lookup: CDR1 SNHLY, CDR2 FYNNEI. The CDR3 loop spans 13 amino acids. The CDR3 DNA sequence: TGTGCCGGCAAACAGACAATGAACACTGAAGCTTTCTTT. It yields the protein CAGKQTMNTEAFF. The full variable domain, with the rest looked up from reference TRBV2 and TRBJ1-1, is EPEVTQTPSHQVTQMGQEVILRCVPISNHLYFYWYRQILGQKVEFLVSFYNNEISEKSEIFDDQFSVERPDGSNFTLKIRSTKLEDSAMYFCAGKQTMNTEAFFGQGTRLTVV.

The V call is TRBV28, the J call TRBJ2-1; 12 bases agree with TRBD2. The CDR3 has 19 residues. V gave up 6 bases and J gave up 0 bases; unmatched junction bases: 12. In germline, CDR1 is MDHEN, CDR2 SYDVKM. The CDR3 bases are TGTGCCAGCAGCACATTGACTAGCGGGGGCCAGAGCTCCTACAATGAGCAGTTCTTC. It codes for CASSTLTSGGQSSYNEQFF.